Listed below are T cell receptor beta chains from one sample, sequenced in a study of OX40 agonist ivuxolimab in advanced cancers. The assay was immunoSEQ multiplex PCR, and TCRdb's table has in-frame clones only and misses some. The sample yields 42,000 or so clones, 70% to 90% seen once. The sample in question was CD4+ or CD8+ T cells sorted from blood, obtained in a trial of the OX40 agonist ivuxolimab. Source of these receptors: an adult with an advanced solid tumor such as melanoma, head and neck, liver or kidney cancer. Each CDR3 is given with its conserved first and last residue. D genes are given only for firm matches. Expanded clones get a size class; other rows say once, few or many, or leave the size out.

CDR3 protein | CDR3 DNA | V gene | CDR3 length | J gene | clone size | D gene
CASSLSGAGDGEQFF | TGTGCCAGCAGCTTATCGGGAGCCGGTGATGGTGAGCAGTTCTTC | TRBV7-9 | 15 | TRBJ2-1 | NA | NA
CASSVRASYNSPLHF | TGTGCCAGCAGCGTCAGGGCCTCCTATAATTCACCCCTCCACTTT | TRBV7-6 | 15 | TRBJ1-6 | once | NA
CASSLGDTNVREQYF | TGTGCCAGCAGTCTTGGGGACACCAATGTCAGGGAGCAGTACTTC | TRBV27 | 15 | TRBJ2-7 | NA | NA
CASSIIVPGASYNEQFF | TGTGCCAGCAGCATTATTGTACCGGGGGCCTCCTACAATGAGCAGTTCTTC | TRBV5-4 | 17 | TRBJ2-1 | NA | NA
CASSLDMLAGGGELFF | TGCGCCAGCAGCCTCGACATGCTAGCGGGGGGCGGGGAGCTGTTTTTT | TRBV4-3 | 16 | TRBJ2-2 | NA | TRBD2
CAASRWGITYEQYF | TGTGCCGCCAGCCGGTGGGGTATTACTTACGAGCAGTACTTC | TRBV2 | 14 | TRBJ2-7 | NA | NA
CASSYKRSDTQYF | TGTGCCAGCAGTTACAAGCGGTCGGATACGCAGTATTTT | TRBV6-5 | 13 | TRBJ2-3 | NA | NA
CASSLVGAGGYTF | TGTGCCAGCAGCTTAGTAGGGGCAGGTGGCTACACCTTC | TRBV13 | 13 | TRBJ1-2 | NA | NA
CASSSFGGRAGNTIYF | TGTGCCAGCAGCTCCTTTGGGGGACGGGCTGGAAACACCATATATTTT | TRBV5-4 | 16 | TRBJ1-3 | NA | NA
CASSPGGVRTAEAFF | TGTGCCAGCAGCCCTGGGGGGGTCAGAACGGCTGAAGCTTTCTTT | TRBV5-4 | 15 | TRBJ1-1 | NA | NA
CASSKRNEQFF | TGTGCCAGCAGCAAACGCAATGAGCAGTTCTTC | TRBV21-1 | 11 | TRBJ2-1 | NA | NA
CASSLVGGDDEQYF | TGTGCCAGCAGCTTAGTAGGGGGTGACGACGAGCAGTACTTC | TRBV7-2 | 14 | TRBJ2-7 | NA | NA
CASGLLGQEPPKNEQFF | TGTGCTAGTGGTTTGTTAGGACAGGAGCCCCCCAAAAATGAGCAGTTCTTC | TRBV12-5 | 17 | TRBJ2-1 | NA | TRBD1
CSVEVRGDQPQHF | TGCAGCGTTGAAGTTCGGGGGGATCAGCCCCAGCATTTT | TRBV29-1 | 13 | TRBJ1-5 | NA | NA
CASSSPGRRETYGYTF | TGTGCCAGCAGCTCACCGGGACGCAGGGAGACCTATGGCTACACCTTC | TRBV5-6 | 16 | TRBJ1-2 | once | NA
CASSFNAGTENYGYTF | TGTGCCAGCAGCTTCAATGCCGGGACCGAGAACTATGGCTACACCTTC | TRBV5-8 | 16 | TRBJ1-2 | NA | NA
CASSLSSGAQYF | TGTGCCAGCAGCTTGTCATCGGGGGCCCAGTACTTC | TRBV5-8 | 12 | TRBJ2-5 | NA | NA
CAIQGVKGGYTF | TGTGCCATACAGGGTGTCAAAGGTGGCTACACCTTC | TRBV2 | 12 | TRBJ1-2 | NA | NA
CASSKGGQVFETQYF | TGTGCCAGCAGCAAAGGGGGACAGGTGTTCGAGACCCAGTACTTC | TRBV21-1 | 15 | TRBJ2-5 | NA | NA
CASSLWDRGDGQYF | TGTGCCAGCAGCCTTTGGGACAGGGGGGACGGGCAGTACTTC | TRBV7-9 | 14 | TRBJ2-7 | NA | TRBD1
CASSSDSYNEQFF | TGTGCCAGCAGCTCGGACTCCTACAATGAGCAGTTCTTC | TRBV11-1 | 13 | TRBJ2-1 | NA | NA
CASSTRTATPNSPLHF | TGTGCCAGCAGCACAAGGACAGCGACCCCTAATTCACCCCTCCACTTT | TRBV7-2 | 16 | TRBJ1-6 | NA | NA
CSARVQSGYTF | TGCAGTGCTAGAGTCCAGTCTGGCTACACCTTC | TRBV20-1 | 11 | TRBJ1-2 | NA | NA
CASKSMTGQQETQYF | TGTGCCAGCAAATCCATGACTGGGCAACAAGAGACCCAGTACTTC | TRBV2 | 15 | TRBJ2-5 | NA | NA
CASSFWTGATDTQYF | TGTGCCAGCAGCTTCTGGACAGGGGCCACAGATACGCAGTATTTT | TRBV7-9 | 15 | TRBJ2-3 | NA | TRBD1
CASSFLGQGNEQYF | TGTGCCAGCAGCTTTCTCGGGCAGGGCAACGAGCAGTACTTC | TRBV7-2 | 14 | TRBJ2-7 | NA | NA
CASSLGWGGRQETQYF | TGTGCCAGCAGCTTGGGTTGGGGGGGCAGGCAAGAGACCCAGTACTTC | TRBV5-6 | 16 | TRBJ2-5 | NA | NA
CASSYTGGVGNTIYF | TGTGCCAGCAGTTACACCGGAGGGGTCGGAAACACCATATATTTT | TRBV6-5 | 15 | TRBJ1-3 | NA | NA
CASSLSRGITDTQYF | TGTGCCAGCAGCTTAAGTCGGGGAATCACAGATACGCAGTATTTT | TRBV7-3 | 15 | TRBJ2-3 | NA | NA
CASSWSRRTNTEAFF | TGTGCCAGCAGCTGGTCGCGACGGACGAACACTGAAGCTTTCTTT | TRBV7-8 | 15 | TRBJ1-1 | NA | NA
CASSLILRADYQPQHF | TGTGCCAGCAGCTTAATCTTGAGAGCCGACTATCAGCCCCAGCATTTT | TRBV7-3 | 16 | TRBJ1-5 | NA | NA
CASSYGGDGELFF | TGCGCCAGCAGCTACGGGGGCGATGGGGAGCTGTTTTTT | TRBV5-1 | 13 | TRBJ2-2 | NA | NA
CASSLGQIQETQYF | TGCGCCAGCAGCTTGGGGCAGATACAAGAGACCCAGTACTTC | TRBV5-1 | 14 | TRBJ2-5 | NA | NA
CASSPESAENYGYTF | TGTGCCAGCAGCCCAGAGTCCGCCGAGAACTATGGCTACACCTTC | TRBV5-4 | 15 | TRBJ1-2 | NA | NA
CASSSRNGAGELFF | TGTGCCAGCAGCTCCCGGAACGGCGCCGGGGAGCTGTTTTTT | TRBV13 | 14 | TRBJ2-2 | NA | NA
CAISGTGKDYNEQFF | TGTGCCATCAGTGGGACAGGGAAAGACTACAATGAGCAGTTCTTC | TRBV10-3 | 15 | TRBJ2-1 | once | TRBD1
CASARTGPGAEAFF | TGTGCCAGCGCCCGGACAGGGCCTGGGGCTGAAGCTTTCTTT | TRBV19 | 14 | TRBJ1-1 | NA | TRBD1
CASNKEGGNTDTQYF | TGTGCCAGCAACAAAGAGGGCGGGAACACAGATACGCAGTATTTT | TRBV7-2 | 15 | TRBJ2-3 | NA | NA
CASSVVGESTEAFF | TGTGCCAGCAGCGTAGTGGGCGAGAGCACTGAAGCTTTCTTT | TRBV9 | 14 | TRBJ1-1 | NA | NA
CASRDGSIYEQYF | TGTGCCAGCCGGGACGGCAGTATCTACGAGCAGTACTTC | TRBV6-6 | 13 | TRBJ2-7 | NA | NA
CASSKDRAYEQYF | TGCGCCAGCAGCAAGGACAGGGCCTACGAGCAGTACTTC | TRBV5-1 | 13 | TRBJ2-7 | NA | TRBD1
CASSLNGGLSEAFF | TGTGCCAGCAGCTTAAACGGGGGGCTCTCTGAAGCTTTCTTT | TRBV7-2 | 14 | TRBJ1-1 | few | NA
CASSGTEYSNQPQHF | TGTGCCAGCAGTGGGACTGAGTATAGCAATCAGCCCCAGCATTTT | TRBV25-1 | 15 | TRBJ1-5 | NA | NA
CASSSGQGVPPLHF | TGTGCCAGCAGTTCGGGACAGGGAGTCCCACCCCTCCACTTT | TRBV6-1 | 14 | TRBJ1-6 | NA | TRBD1
CASSPRGDTEAFF | TGTGCCAGCAGCCCGCGGGGGGACACTGAAGCTTTCTTT | TRBV5-5 | 13 | TRBJ1-1 | NA | NA
CASSLGRETQYF | TGTGCCAGCAGCCTAGGGAGAGAGACCCAGTACTTC | TRBV11-1 | 12 | TRBJ2-5 | NA | NA
CASSIGRQETQYF | TGTGCCAGTAGTATAGGGAGGCAAGAGACCCAGTACTTC | TRBV19 | 13 | TRBJ2-5 | NA | NA
CASSITGTGVHEQYF | TGTGCCAGTAGTATAACCGGGACAGGGGTCCACGAGCAGTACTTC | TRBV19 | 15 | TRBJ2-7 | NA | TRBD1
CASSLRTGEWNEQFF | TGTGCCAGCAGCTTAAGGACAGGGGAGTGGAATGAGCAGTTCTTC | TRBV5-5 | 15 | TRBJ2-1 | NA | TRBD1
CASSFTPDRGGYTF | TGTGCCAGCAGTTTCACCCCCGACAGGGGTGGCTACACCTTC | TRBV5-8 | 14 | TRBJ1-2 | once | TRBD1
CASTGTSVDTDTQYF | TGTGCCAGCACGGGGACTAGCGTTGACACAGATACGCAGTATTTT | TRBV2 | 15 | TRBJ2-3 | NA | TRBD2
CASSLIGGGETDTQYF | TGCGCCAGCAGCTTGATCGGCGGGGGGGAGACAGATACGCAGTATTTT | TRBV5-1 | 16 | TRBJ2-3 | once | TRBD2
CASSIYRSDNQPQHF | TGTGCCAGCAGCATCTATCGGAGTGACAATCAGCCCCAGCATTTT | TRBV6-5 | 15 | TRBJ1-5 | NA | NA
CASSSKGTGDTGELFF | TGCGCCAGCAGCAGTAAAGGGACAGGGGACACCGGGGAGCTGTTTTTT | TRBV5-1 | 16 | TRBJ2-2 | NA | TRBD1